This T cell receptor beta chain originates from a study of blood T cell repertoires in COVID-19. In the study overall: Material from acute and convalescent COVID-19 was sourced from the United States, Italy and Spain. PBMCs, B-cell-depleted T cells, or T cells were the source of the cDNA or gDNA that made up the material.

In the source study's methods: The assay estimated nucleated cells by amplifying reference gene primers. Sequencing used immunoSEQ multiplex PCR; TCRdb keeps in-frame clones, though not all of them. V, J and clone size were drawn from that table, and D and trimming were deduced from the DNA. The sample lists about 300,000 clones, about 83% occurring once. This receptor was identified in a woman between 45 and 60 years old with acute or convalescent COVID-19. Material for sequencing was peripheral blood.

The CDR3 is CASSLENRGRKPNQPQHF. The DNA for the CDR3 is TGTGCCAGCAGCTTGGAGAACAGGGGACGTAAACCCAATCAGCCCCAGCATTTT. The chain is built from TRBV5-4 and TRBJ1-5, with 7 positions matching TRBD1. CDR1 is SGHNT, CDR2 YYREEE, per germline (reference sequence). The CDR3 has 18 amino acids. V lost 0 bases and J lost 3; bases outside the gene matches: 12.